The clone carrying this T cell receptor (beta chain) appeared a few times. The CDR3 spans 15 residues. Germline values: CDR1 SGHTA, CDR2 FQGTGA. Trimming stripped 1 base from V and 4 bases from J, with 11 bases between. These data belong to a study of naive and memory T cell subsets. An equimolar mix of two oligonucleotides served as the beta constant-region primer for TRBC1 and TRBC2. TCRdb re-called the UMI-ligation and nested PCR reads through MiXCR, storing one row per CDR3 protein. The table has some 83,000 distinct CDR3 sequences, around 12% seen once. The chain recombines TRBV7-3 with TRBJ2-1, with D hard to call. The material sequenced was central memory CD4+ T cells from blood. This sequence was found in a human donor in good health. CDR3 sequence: CASSLIPISYNEQFF. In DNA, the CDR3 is TGTGCCAGCAGCTTAATACCTATCTCATACAATGAGCAGTTCTTC.